One and the same sample provided the 9 T cell receptor beta chains below, sequenced in a study of blood T cells in healthy people across ages. The authors ran a second PCR of roughly 6 to 11 cycles using a sample-barcoded 5' primer and a J-beta primer mix. TCRdb fed the 5' RACE reads into MiXCR, producing one record per CDR3 protein. The table records approximately 770,000 distinct CDR3 sequences, roughly 50% of them present only once. The sequenced sample consisted of blood. The origin of the receptors is a man younger than 45 in good health.

The chain joins TRBV5-1 to TRBJ2-5; no reliable D call. Germline values: CDR1 SGHRS, CDR2 YFSETQ. V was cut by 4 bases and J by 0 bases, with 10 bases left in between. CDR3 size: 14 residues. This chain's CDR3 is CASSLRNYQETQYF. CDR3 bases: TGCGCCAGCAGCCTCCGTAACTACCAAGAGACCCAGTACTTC.

In regard to this clonotype: A junction end diverges from the germline sequence, so it may reflect a read error. This chain uses TRBV4-2 with TRBJ1-2; 7 positions agree with TRBD1. Looked up from germline, CDR1 is LGHNA and CDR2 is YNFKEQ. The CDR3 extends over 13 amino acids. The CDR3 DNA follows: TGTGCCTGCAGTCTAAGGGGGCGTAGAGGCTACACCTTC. It translates to CACSLRGRRGYTF.

This clonotype was observed a few times. The chain recombines TRBV25-1 with TRBJ1-2; D not certain. CDR1 and CDR2 from the germline V gene are MGHDK and SYGVNS. The germline V and J ends were trimmed by 2 bases and 1 base, with 14 bases remaining between them. This CDR3 comprises 16 residues. CDR3 in DNA: TGTGCCAGCAGTGAAATCTGGGCGGAGAGTAACTATGGCTACACCTTC. Its protein is CASSEIWAESNYGYTF.

In its sample, this clonotype was seen a few times. The chain couples TRBV7-2 to TRBJ2-5; D possibly corresponds to TRBD2 (6 bases). The germline V and J ends were trimmed by 3 bases and 9 bases, with 11 bases remaining between them. The CDR3 spans 12 residues. The germline V gene has CDR1 SGHTA and CDR2 FQGNSA. CDR3 sequence (DNA): TGTGCCAGCAGCTTTCCGGGGGTAGCCCAGTACTTC. As protein: CASSFPGVAQYF.

This clonotype appeared many times. The chain employs TRBV12-3 or TRBV12-4 and TRBJ2-3; D is ambiguous. Trimming removed 6 bases at V and 6 bases at J, with 10 bases between. CDR3 length: 12 amino acids. Here the CDR3 reads CASSPSVDTQYF. The CDR3 DNA sequence: TGTGCCAGCAGCCCCAGTGTGGATACGCAGTATTTT.

The chain employs TRBV28 and TRBJ2-4; no firm D call. The end of the DNA aligns better with TRBJ2-7, so the J call may be wrong. The germline V gene has CDR1 MDHEN and CDR2 SYDVKM. The CDR3 runs 11 residues. The chain's CDR3 is CASRSLCEQYF. The CDR3 DNA reads TGTGCCAGCAGGAGTCTCTGCGAGCAGTACTTC.

This chain uses TRBV29-1 with TRBJ1-1; D ambiguous. The V end lost 7 bases, the J end lost 1 base, and 16 bases lay between the germline ends. CDR1 SQVTM and CDR2 ANQGSEA come from the germline V gene. The CDR3 is 14 amino acids. CDR3: CSGSGEVTNTEAFF. For the CDR3, the DNA is TGCAGCGGCTCTGGAGAGGTAACGAACACTGAAGCTTTCTTT. Together with reference TRBV29-1 and TRBJ1-1, the CDR3 gives the full variable domain: SAVISQKPSRDICQRGTSLTIQCQVDSQVTMMFWYRQQPGQSLTLIATANQGSEATYESGFVIDKFPISRPNLTFSTLTVSNMSPEDSSIYLCSGSGEVTNTEAFFGQGTRLTVV.

The chain recombines TRBV20-1 with TRBJ1-5; D gene ambiguous. This CDR3 has 11 residues. V gave up 3 bases and J gave up 7 bases, with 7 bases separating them. Germline lookup yields CDR1 DFQATT and CDR2 SNEGSKA (reference sequence). The CDR3 spells CSASKGQPQHF. The DNA of the CDR3 is TGCAGTGCTAGTAAGGGCCAGCCCCAGCATTTT.

Only one count was recorded for this clonotype. One junction end does not reproduce the germline sequence, and a read error may be involved. The chain combines TRBV20-1 with TRBJ1-5; TRBD1 matches at 8 bases. The germline CDR1 and CDR2 sequences are DFQATT and SNEGSKA (reference sequence). The CDR3 length is 15 residues. Here the CDR3 reads CGAGGQGVGNQPQHF. CDR3 nucleotide sequence: TGCGGTGCGGGAGGACAGGGAGTTGGAAATCAGCCCCAGCATTTT.